Here is one T cell receptor (beta chain) with its context. These data originate in a study of T cell responses to AZD1222 COVID-19 vaccine. Germline V lookup: CDR1 SQVTM, CDR2 ANQGSEA. Trimming removed 4 bases from V and 2 bases from J, with 15 bases in between. The CDR3 has 15 residues. The table came from immunoSEQ multiplex PCR; TCRdb's copy has only in-frame clones and leaves some out. The sample lists some 97,000 clones, about nine tenths occurring once. This sequence was found in an adult in good health. V gene TRBV29-1 combines with J gene TRBJ1-5; D possibly corresponds to TRBD1 (5 bases). The material sequenced was peripheral blood, taken on day 0 of AZD1222 vaccination. This CDR3 is CSVGGALAGNQPQHF. For the CDR3, the DNA is TGCAGCGTTGGAGGGGCGCTGGCTGGCAATCAGCCCCAGCATTTT.